Listed below are T cell receptor beta chains from one sample, sequenced in a study of early T cells in non-severe SARS-CoV-2 infection. TCRdb re-called the 5' RACE reads through MiXCR, storing one row per CDR3 protein. Of around 30,000 distinct CDR3 sequences listed, 5.5% to 6% are singletons. Sequencing was carried out using whole blood. The receptors were gathered from an adult who was a healthcare worker with PCR-confirmed SARS-CoV-2 infection or an uninfected control (not recorded which). The CDR3 runs from the conserved cysteine through the conserved F or W. Fields, in order: clone size, D gene, V gene, J gene, CDR3 DNA, CDR3 protein. The D gene is left open where the match is weak. Some rows mark clone size as missing; the rest say once, few, many or name a class of expanded clone.

clone size: many; D gene: -; V gene: TRBV28; J gene: TRBJ2-5; CDR3 DNA: TGTGCCAGCAGTTTCAGACTAAACCAAGAGACCCAGTACTTC; CDR3 protein: CASSFRLNQETQYF
clone size: few; D gene: -; V gene: TRBV9; J gene: TRBJ2-7; CDR3 DNA: TGTGCCAGCAGCGTAGCGGCAGGGAATAGCTACGAGCAGTACTTC; CDR3 protein: CASSVAAGNSYEQYF
clone size: -; D gene: TRBD1; V gene: TRBV7-9; J gene: TRBJ2-1; CDR3 DNA: TGTGCCAGCAGGTCTACCGACAGGGGTCCCGAGCAGTTCTTC; CDR3 protein: CASRSTDRGPEQFF
clone size: many; D gene: -; V gene: TRBV11-2; J gene: TRBJ1-6; CDR3 DNA: TGTGCCAGCAGCAACCGGGGAAATAATTCACCCCTCCACTTT; CDR3 protein: CASSNRGNNSPLHF
clone size: many; D gene: TRBD1; V gene: TRBV5-6; J gene: TRBJ1-1; CDR3 DNA: TGTGCCAGCAGTTTTCGGACAGGGGGCGACACTGAAGCTTTCTTT; CDR3 protein: CASSFRTGGDTEAFF
clone size: few; D gene: TRBD1; V gene: TRBV7-9; J gene: TRBJ2-5; CDR3 DNA: TGTGCCAGCAGCTTTCCCGAGACAGGGCGGGAGACCCAGTACTTC; CDR3 protein: CASSFPETGRETQYF
clone size: many; D gene: -; V gene: TRBV9; J gene: TRBJ2-2; CDR3 DNA: TGTGCCAGCAGCGTTATGGGGGACGCCACCGGGGAGCTGTTTTTT; CDR3 protein: CASSVMGDATGELFF
clone size: -; D gene: -; V gene: TRBV6-2/TRBV6-3; J gene: TRBJ1-3; CDR3 DNA: TGTGCCAGCAGTTACAGTGGGACCTCTGGAAACACCATATATTTT; CDR3 protein: CASSYSGTSGNTIYF
clone size: many; D gene: -; V gene: TRBV6-2/TRBV6-3; J gene: TRBJ2-5; CDR3 DNA: TGTGCCAGCAGTTACTCGGGGAAAGAGACCCAGTACTTC; CDR3 protein: CASSYSGKETQYF
clone size: -; D gene: -; V gene: TRBV6-5; J gene: TRBJ1-6; CDR3 DNA: TGTGCCAGCAGCAATAGGGCCGGTAATTCACCCCTCCACTTT; CDR3 protein: CASSNRAGNSPLHF
clone size: many; D gene: -; V gene: TRBV27; J gene: TRBJ1-5; CDR3 DNA: TGTGCCAGCAGTTCCGACAGCCCAAATCAGCCCCAGCATTTT; CDR3 protein: CASSSDSPNQPQHF
clone size: many; D gene: -; V gene: TRBV10-1; J gene: TRBJ2-3; CDR3 DNA: TGCGCCAGCAGTGGGAGCCAGGATACGCAGTATTTT; CDR3 protein: CASSGSQDTQYF
clone size: few; D gene: TRBD2; V gene: TRBV13; J gene: TRBJ2-2; CDR3 DNA: TGTGCCAGCGTAGCGGGCGTGAACACCGGGGAGCTGTTTTTT; CDR3 protein: CASVAGVNTGELFF
clone size: many; D gene: TRBD2; V gene: TRBV7-6; J gene: TRBJ2-5; CDR3 DNA: TGTGCCAGCAACCTGGGACTAGCGGGGGACCAAGAGACCCAGTACTTC; CDR3 protein: CASNLGLAGDQETQYF
clone size: few; D gene: -; V gene: TRBV2; J gene: TRBJ2-1; CDR3 DNA: TGTGCCAGCAGAGAGGACAGTTACAATGAGCAGTTCTTC; CDR3 protein: CASREDSYNEQFF
clone size: few; D gene: -; V gene: TRBV2; J gene: TRBJ1-2; CDR3 DNA: TGTGCCAGCAGTGCTGTGGGGGCGCTTGGCTACACCTTC; CDR3 protein: CASSAVGALGYTF
clone size: many; D gene: -; V gene: TRBV28; J gene: TRBJ2-3; CDR3 DNA: TGTGCCAGCAGTATCCCTGACGCTGGAGGTTACGGAGATACGCAGTATTTT; CDR3 protein: CASSIPDAGGYGDTQYF
clone size: many; D gene: -; V gene: TRBV15; J gene: TRBJ2-7; CDR3 DNA: TGTGCCACCAGCCCCGGCGGCTCCTACGAGCAGTACTTC; CDR3 protein: CATSPGGSYEQYF
clone size: many; D gene: -; V gene: TRBV6-2/TRBV6-3; J gene: TRBJ2-7; CDR3 DNA: TGTGCCAGCAGTTCTCAAACGGGAGAGCAGTACTTC; CDR3 protein: CASSSQTGEQYF
clone size: many; D gene: -; V gene: TRBV11-2; J gene: TRBJ2-5; CDR3 DNA: TGTGCCAGCAGCTCCCGGTCAGGAGGGCCAGAGACCCAGTACTTC; CDR3 protein: CASSSRSGGPETQYF
clone size: many; D gene: -; V gene: TRBV10-3; J gene: TRBJ1-2; CDR3 DNA: TGTGCCGCCCAGGGAAACTATGGCTACACCTTC; CDR3 protein: CAAQGNYGYTF
clone size: many; D gene: -; V gene: TRBV29-1; J gene: TRBJ1-2; CDR3 DNA: TGCAGCGTTGAAGAGGGGGGCACGAACTATGGCTACACCTTC; CDR3 protein: CSVEEGGTNYGYTF
clone size: many; D gene: TRBD2; V gene: TRBV3-1; J gene: TRBJ2-3; CDR3 DNA: TGTGCCAGCAGCCCCCTCGCGGGGGGCCGCCTCACTGCGCAGTATTTT; CDR3 protein: CASSPLAGGRLTAQYF
clone size: few; D gene: TRBD2; V gene: TRBV6-1; J gene: TRBJ2-1; CDR3 DNA: TGTGCCAGCAGTAGGGAGCGGGGGCCCTACAATGAGCAGTTCTTC; CDR3 protein: CASSRERGPYNEQFF
clone size: -; D gene: -; V gene: TRBV20-1; J gene: TRBJ2-3; CDR3 DNA: TGCAGTGCAAGATCGGGGCGGAGCACAGATACGCAGTATTTT; CDR3 protein: CSARSGRSTDTQYF
clone size: few; D gene: -; V gene: TRBV14; J gene: TRBJ2-6; CDR3 DNA: TGTGCCAGCAGCCGCTCTGGGGCCAACGTCCTGACTTTC; CDR3 protein: CASSRSGANVLTF
clone size: -; D gene: TRBD1; V gene: TRBV6-5; J gene: TRBJ1-2; CDR3 DNA: TGTGCCAGCAACCAGGGGGGAGCTAACTATGGCTACACCTTC; CDR3 protein: CASNQGGANYGYTF
clone size: many; D gene: -; V gene: TRBV4-1; J gene: TRBJ1-4; CDR3 DNA: TGCGCCAGCAGCCAAGCCCCGACGGGGGATAGGGAAAAACTGTTTTTT; CDR3 protein: CASSQAPTGDREKLFF
clone size: many; D gene: -; V gene: TRBV7-2; J gene: TRBJ2-5; CDR3 DNA: TGTGCCAGCAGCAAGAGGATGGGTGAGACCCAGTACTTC; CDR3 protein: CASSKRMGETQYF
clone size: -; D gene: TRBD1; V gene: TRBV6-2/TRBV6-3; J gene: TRBJ2-3; CDR3 DNA: TGTGCCAGCAGCCCCCGGAGACAGGGCTCAGATACGCAGTATTTT; CDR3 protein: CASSPRRQGSDTQYF
clone size: -; D gene: TRBD2; V gene: TRBV7-2; J gene: TRBJ2-5; CDR3 DNA: TGTGCCAGCAGCGTAGTAGTGACTAGCGCAGAGACCCAGTACTTC; CDR3 protein: CASSVVVTSAETQYF
clone size: many; D gene: -; V gene: TRBV7-6; J gene: TRBJ1-1; CDR3 DNA: TGTGCCAGCAGCTTCGACAGCTTGAACACTGAAGCTTTCTTT; CDR3 protein: CASSFDSLNTEAFF
clone size: many; D gene: TRBD1; V gene: TRBV9; J gene: TRBJ2-5; CDR3 DNA: TGTGCCAGCAGCCGAACCGGGACAGTACTACAAGAGACCCAGTACTTC; CDR3 protein: CASSRTGTVLQETQYF
clone size: many; D gene: TRBD1; V gene: TRBV28; J gene: TRBJ2-2; CDR3 DNA: TGTGCCAGTCGGCCCAGGGGGCATACCGGGGAGCTGTTTTTT; CDR3 protein: CASRPRGHTGELFF
clone size: many; D gene: -; V gene: TRBV20-1; J gene: TRBJ2-7; CDR3 DNA: TGCAGTGCTACCGCAGGTGGCTACGAGCAGTACTTC; CDR3 protein: CSATAGGYEQYF
clone size: many; D gene: -; V gene: TRBV19; J gene: TRBJ1-5; CDR3 DNA: TGTGCCAGTAGTGACTCGCCGGGACAAAGCAATCAGCCCCAGCATTTT; CDR3 protein: CASSDSPGQSNQPQHF
clone size: many; D gene: TRBD1; V gene: TRBV7-9; J gene: TRBJ2-5; CDR3 DNA: TGTGCCAGCAGATCGACAGGGTCGGAGACCCAGTACTTC; CDR3 protein: CASRSTGSETQYF
clone size: many; D gene: -; V gene: TRBV11-2; J gene: TRBJ2-7; CDR3 DNA: TGTGCCAGCAGCCACAGTTACGAGCAGTACTTC; CDR3 protein: CASSHSYEQYF
clone size: -; D gene: -; V gene: TRBV6-5; J gene: TRBJ1-2; CDR3 DNA: TGTGCCAGCAGTTACTCAAGTTCCCTCCGGGGAGTCTATGGCTACACCTTC; CDR3 protein: CASSYSSSLRGVYGYTF
clone size: many; D gene: -; V gene: TRBV24-1; J gene: TRBJ1-5; CDR3 DNA: TGTGCCACCAGTGATAATCGACCCCCAGGAGGCAATCAGCCCCAGCATTTT; CDR3 protein: CATSDNRPPGGNQPQHF
clone size: many; D gene: -; V gene: TRBV12-3/TRBV12-4; J gene: TRBJ2-7; CDR3 DNA: TGTGCCAGCCGGGCCGACGGAGACTCCTACGAGCAGTACTTC; CDR3 protein: CASRADGDSYEQYF
clone size: -; D gene: -; V gene: TRBV6-5; J gene: TRBJ2-2; CDR3 DNA: TGTGCCAGCAGTTACTCATTGGACCGCATCCTTCTGAACACCGGGGAGCTGTTTTTT; CDR3 protein: CASSYSLDRILLNTGELFF
clone size: -; D gene: TRBD2; V gene: TRBV6-1; J gene: TRBJ2-1; CDR3 DNA: TGTGCCAGCAGTGAATTCGGCGGGGGGGCCATTGAGCAGTTCTTC; CDR3 protein: CASSEFGGGAIEQFF
clone size: many; D gene: -; V gene: TRBV4-1; J gene: TRBJ2-7; CDR3 DNA: TGCGCCAGCAGCCAAGACACCTCGGGTTCCTACGAGCAGTACTTC; CDR3 protein: CASSQDTSGSYEQYF
clone size: few; D gene: -; V gene: TRBV7-9; J gene: TRBJ2-2; CDR3 DNA: TGTGCCAGCAGCTTAGAGGGAAACACCGGGGAGCTGTTTTTT; CDR3 protein: CASSLEGNTGELFF
clone size: -; D gene: -; V gene: TRBV5-6; J gene: TRBJ2-5; CDR3 DNA: TGTGCCAGCAGCTTTGAAGGGTTCCAACAAGAGACCCAGTACTTC; CDR3 protein: CASSFEGFQQETQYF
clone size: many; D gene: TRBD2; V gene: TRBV6-6; J gene: TRBJ2-5; CDR3 DNA: TGTGCCAGCAGTTACTCGGCTAGCGGGGGGATAGAGACCCAGTACTTC; CDR3 protein: CASSYSASGGIETQYF
clone size: many; D gene: -; V gene: TRBV7-9; J gene: TRBJ1-4; CDR3 DNA: TGTGCCAGCACCCGCGGCAGGGGCACAACTAATGAAAAACTGTTTTTT; CDR3 protein: CASTRGRGTTNEKLFF
clone size: -; D gene: TRBD1; V gene: TRBV10-3; J gene: TRBJ2-4; CDR3 DNA: TGTGCCATCAGCGGAGGACAGGGGGAGAGCCAAAACATTCAGTACTTC; CDR3 protein: CAISGGQGESQNIQYF
clone size: -; D gene: TRBD1; V gene: TRBV9; J gene: TRBJ1-2; CDR3 DNA: TGTGCCAGTACAGGGGGTCGCAGCTATGGCTACACCTTC; CDR3 protein: CASTGGRSYGYTF
clone size: many; D gene: -; V gene: TRBV5-1; J gene: TRBJ2-7; CDR3 DNA: TGCGCCAGCAGCCAGGGGGCGGGGGCCTACGAGCAGTACTTC; CDR3 protein: CASSQGAGAYEQYF
clone size: many; D gene: -; V gene: TRBV7-9; J gene: TRBJ2-1; CDR3 DNA: TGTGCCAGCAGCTTAGACGGCAATGAGCAGTTCTTC; CDR3 protein: CASSLDGNEQFF